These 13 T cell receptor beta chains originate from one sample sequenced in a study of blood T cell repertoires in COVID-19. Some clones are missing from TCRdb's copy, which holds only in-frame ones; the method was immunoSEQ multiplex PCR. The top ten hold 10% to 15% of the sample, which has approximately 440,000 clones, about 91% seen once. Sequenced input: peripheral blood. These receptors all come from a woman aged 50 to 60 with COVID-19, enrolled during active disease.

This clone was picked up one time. CDR3 DNA: TGTGCCAGCACCTCTCTAACAGGGGGCGCGCGTTCACCCCTCCACTTT. Amino acids: CASTSLTGGARSPLHF. V usage is TRBV28 and J usage is TRBJ1-6, with 9 bases that match TRBD1. The CDR3 has 16 residues. The ends lost 7 bases at V and 9 bases at J; junction bases unmatched: 13. Germline V gene sequence: CDR1 MDHEN, CDR2 SYDVKM. Combining the CDR3 with reference TRBV28 and TRBJ1-6 gives the whole variable domain DVKVTQSSRYLVKRTGEKVFLECVQDMDHENMFWYRQDPGLGLRLIYFSYDVKMKEKGDIPEGYSVSREKKERFSLILESASTNQTSMYLCASTSLTGGARSPLHFGNGTRLTVT.

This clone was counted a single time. CDR3 in amino acids: CASSQGPDSSYEQYF. As DNA, the CDR3 is TGCGCCAGCAGCCAAGGCCCGGACAGTTCCTACGAGCAGTACTTC. The rearrangement uses TRBV4-1 and TRBJ2-7; possible D gene TRBD1, 6 bases. Germline CDR1 is MGHRA and CDR2 is YSYEKL. V shed 1 base and J shed 1 base, with 11 bases lying between them. This CDR3 is built from 15 residues.

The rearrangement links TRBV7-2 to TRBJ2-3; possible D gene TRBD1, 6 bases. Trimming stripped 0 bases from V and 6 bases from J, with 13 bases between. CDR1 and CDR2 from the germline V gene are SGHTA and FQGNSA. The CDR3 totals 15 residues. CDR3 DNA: TGTGCCAGCAGCTTAGCCCTGACAGGCGGCGATACGCAGTATTTT. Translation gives CASSLALTGGDTQYF.

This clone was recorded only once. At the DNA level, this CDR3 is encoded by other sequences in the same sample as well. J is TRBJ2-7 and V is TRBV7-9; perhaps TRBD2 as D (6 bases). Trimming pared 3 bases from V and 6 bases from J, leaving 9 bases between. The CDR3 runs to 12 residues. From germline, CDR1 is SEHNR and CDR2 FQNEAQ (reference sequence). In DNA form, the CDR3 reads TGTGCCAGCAGCTTGGGGGGTTCCGAGCAGTACTTC. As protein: CASSLGGSEQYF.

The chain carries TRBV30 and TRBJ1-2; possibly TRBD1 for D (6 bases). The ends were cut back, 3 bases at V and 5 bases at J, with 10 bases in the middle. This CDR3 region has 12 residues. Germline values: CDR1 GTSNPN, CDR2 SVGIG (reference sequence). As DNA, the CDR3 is TGTGCCTGGAGCATAGGACAGTATGGCTACACCTTC. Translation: CAWSIGQYGYTF.

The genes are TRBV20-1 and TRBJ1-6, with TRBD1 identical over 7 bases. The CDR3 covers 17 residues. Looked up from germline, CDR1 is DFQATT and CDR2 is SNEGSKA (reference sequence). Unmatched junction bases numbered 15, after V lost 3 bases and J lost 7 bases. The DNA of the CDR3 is TGCAGTGCTAGTAGATCTGGGGCAGGGGGGAGAAATTCACCCCTCCACTTT. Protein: CSASRSGAGGRNSPLHF.

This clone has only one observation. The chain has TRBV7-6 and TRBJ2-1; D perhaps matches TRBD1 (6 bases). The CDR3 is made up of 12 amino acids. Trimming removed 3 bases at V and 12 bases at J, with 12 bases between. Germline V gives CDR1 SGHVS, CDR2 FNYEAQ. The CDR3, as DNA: TGTGCCAGCAGCTTGACAGGCCAGGCGCAGTTCTTC. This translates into CASSLTGQAQFF. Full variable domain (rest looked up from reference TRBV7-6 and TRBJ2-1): GAGVSQSPRYKVTKRGQDVALRCDPISGHVSLYWYRQALGQGPEFLTYFNYEAQQDKSGLPNDRFSAERPEGSISTLTIQRTEQRDSAMYRCASSLTGQAQFFGPGTRLTVL.

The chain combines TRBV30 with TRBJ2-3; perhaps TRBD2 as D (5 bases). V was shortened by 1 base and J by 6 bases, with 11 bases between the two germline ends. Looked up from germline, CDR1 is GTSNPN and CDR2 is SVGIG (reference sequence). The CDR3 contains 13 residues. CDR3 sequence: CAWSGISADTQYF. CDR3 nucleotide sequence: TGTGCCTGGAGTGGGATTAGCGCCGATACGCAGTATTTT.

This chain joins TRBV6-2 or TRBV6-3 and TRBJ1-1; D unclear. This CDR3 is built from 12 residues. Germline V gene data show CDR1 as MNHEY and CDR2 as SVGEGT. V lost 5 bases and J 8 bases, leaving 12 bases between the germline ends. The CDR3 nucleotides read TGTGCCAGCAGTCACCCCAGTTTCGAAGCTTTCTTT. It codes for CASSHPSFEAFF.

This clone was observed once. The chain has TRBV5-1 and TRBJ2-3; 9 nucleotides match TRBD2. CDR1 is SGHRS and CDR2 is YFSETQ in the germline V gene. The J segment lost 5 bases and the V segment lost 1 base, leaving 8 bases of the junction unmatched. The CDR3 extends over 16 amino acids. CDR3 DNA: TGCGCCAGCAGCTTGTCCAGCGGGGGGTCTCGAGATACGCAGTATTTT. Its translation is CASSLSSGGSRDTQYF.

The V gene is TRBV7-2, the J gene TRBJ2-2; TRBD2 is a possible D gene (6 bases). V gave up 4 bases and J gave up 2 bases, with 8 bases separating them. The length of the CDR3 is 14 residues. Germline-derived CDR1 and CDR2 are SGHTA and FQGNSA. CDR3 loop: CASSSGLNTGELFF. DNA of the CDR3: TGTGCCAGCAGCTCGGGACTTAACACCGGGGAGCTGTTTTTT. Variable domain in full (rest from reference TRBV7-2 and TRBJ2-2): GAGVSQSPSNKVTEKGKDVELRCDPISGHTALYWYRQSLGQGLEFLIYFQGNSAPDKSGLPSDRFSAERTGGSVSTLTIQRTQQEDSAVYLCASSSGLNTGELFFGEGSRLTVL.

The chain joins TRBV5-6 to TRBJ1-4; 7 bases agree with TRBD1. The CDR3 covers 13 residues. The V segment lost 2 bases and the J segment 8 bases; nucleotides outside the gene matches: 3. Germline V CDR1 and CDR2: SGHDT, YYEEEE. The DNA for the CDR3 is TGTGCCAGCAGCTTACAGGGGAGGGAAAAACTGTTTTTT. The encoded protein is CASSLQGREKLFF.

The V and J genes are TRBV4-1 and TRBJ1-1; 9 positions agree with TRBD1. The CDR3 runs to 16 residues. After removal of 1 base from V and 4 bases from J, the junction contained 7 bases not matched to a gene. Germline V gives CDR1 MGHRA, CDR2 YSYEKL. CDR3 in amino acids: CASSQGPGTGSTEAFF. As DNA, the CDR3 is TGCGCCAGCAGCCAAGGGCCGGGGACAGGGAGCACTGAAGCTTTCTTT.